Shown below are 18 T cell receptor beta chains from a single sample sequenced in a study of CD8 T cells in ankylosing spondylitis. TCRdb called the 5' RACE reads again in MiXCR, with one record for every CDR3 protein. The table shows some 140,000 distinct CDR3 sequences, with about 8% occurring only once. The sample consisted of synovial fluid, either unsorted or a sorted T cell fraction (not recorded which). The origin of the receptors is a male donor with ankylosing spondylitis.

This clonotype was counted between two and nine times. V gene TRBV6-5 combines with J gene TRBJ1-2; D gene unclear. Per the germline V gene, CDR1 is MNHEY and CDR2 is SVGAGI. There are 13 residues in the CDR3. Between the trimmed V and J ends, which lost 2 bases and 7 bases, there was a span of 11 bases. CDR3 coding DNA: TGTGCCAGCAGTTACGGGCGCATGGGTGGCTACACCTTC. Translation gives CASSYGRMGGYTF.

This clonotype was seen more than once but under ten times. The genes are TRBV20-1 and TRBJ2-1, with TRBD2 as a possible D gene (5 bases). Germline lookup yields CDR1 DFQATT and CDR2 SNEGSKA (reference sequence). CDR3 length: 9 amino acids. V gave up 6 bases and J gave up 15 bases, with 12 bases separating them. CDR3: CSADYLRFF. The CDR3 region has the DNA TGCAGTGCCGACTACTTGCGGTTCTTC.

V usage is TRBV4-3 and J usage is TRBJ2-7, with a tentative D call TRBD2 (6 bases). The germline gives CDR1 LGHNA, CDR2 YSLEER. This CDR3 contains 15 residues. V lost 1 base, J lost 4 bases, and 14 bases lay in between. The CDR3 spells CASSQAKIGRYEQYF. The DNA of the CDR3 is TGCGCCAGCAGCCAAGCAAAAATCGGGAGATACGAGCAGTACTTC.

There are many counts of this clonotype. The rearrangement joins TRBV5-1 to TRBJ1-1; 7 bases agree with TRBD1. J was trimmed by 1 base and V by 5 bases; bases with no gene match: 5. CDR3 size: 14 residues. Per germline, CDR1 SGHRS and CDR2 YFSETQ. This chain's CDR3 is CASSYRGRNTEAFF. CDR3 sequence (DNA): TGCGCCAGCAGTTACAGGGGTCGGAACACTGAAGCTTTCTTT. The full variable domain, completed using reference TRBV5-1 and TRBJ1-1, is KAGVTQTPRYLIKTRGQQVTLSCSPISGHRSVSWYQQTPGQGLQFLFEYFSETQRNKGNFPGRFSGRQFSNSRSEMNVSTLELGDSALYLCASSYRGRNTEAFFGQGTRLTVV.

This clonotype was observed many times. V usage is TRBV3-1 and J usage is TRBJ1-2; no firm D call. V was trimmed by 5 bases and J by 0 bases, leaving 7 bases between them. Germline V gene lookup returns CDR1 LGHDT and CDR2 YNNKEL (reference sequence). There are 13 residues in the CDR3. The CDR3 here is CASSSASNYGYTF. The CDR3, as DNA: TGTGCCAGCAGCTCGGCCTCTAACTATGGCTACACCTTC.

The chain employs TRBV29-1 and TRBJ2-1; 8 positions agree with TRBD1. The CDR3 extends over 14 amino acids. Losses at the gene ends were 3 bases for V and 3 bases for J; bases not matched to a gene: 4. Germline V CDR1 and CDR2: SQVTM, ANQGSEA. CDR3 DNA: TGCAGCGTTGACGCGGGACAGGTCTACAATGAGCAGTTCTTC. Translated, it gives CSVDAGQVYNEQFF.

There are a few counts of this clonotype. The rearrangement uses TRBV29-1 and TRBJ2-3; 9 positions match TRBD1. This CDR3 comprises 14 residues. V was clipped by 2 bases and J by 5 bases; unmatched bases: 5. Germline assignment: CDR1 SQVTM and CDR2 ANQGSEA. CDR3 DNA: TGCAGCGTTGAAATACAGGGGGCAGGAGATACGCAGTATTTT. Protein product: CSVEIQGAGDTQYF.

This clonotype was counted ten times or more. The rearrangement joins TRBV12-3 or TRBV12-4 to TRBJ1-1, with D unresolved. The CDR3 consists of 12 residues. With 6 bases removed from V and 4 bases from J, the gap between germline ends came to 9 bases. CDR3 nucleotides: TGTGCCAGCAGCCCCCGGGCCACTGAAGCTTTCTTT. Amino acids: CASSPRATEAFF.

The J gene is TRBJ1-2, the V gene TRBV6-2 or TRBV6-3; a possible D gene is TRBD1 (6 bases). This CDR3 region has 15 residues. Trimming cost V 10 bases and J 4 bases, with 22 bases left between them. The V gene's germline CDR1 is MNHEY and CDR2 SVGEGT. CDR3 loop: CATLDDRTNFYGYTF. In nucleotides, the CDR3 is TGTGCCACCCTTGACGACAGGACCAACTTCTATGGCTACACCTTC.

The chain links TRBV5-6 to TRBJ2-7; possibly TRBD1 for D (5 bases). The germline CDR1 and CDR2 sequences are SGHDT and YYEEEE. V was pared by 0 bases and J by 2 bases, with 9 bases between. The CDR3 totals 14 residues. The CDR3 loop reads CASSLGGGPYEQYF. The CDR3 nucleotides are TGTGCCAGCAGCTTGGGGGGCGGTCCCTACGAGCAGTACTTC.

The chain recombines TRBV5-1 with TRBJ2-1; maybe TRBD2 (7 bases). Germline assignment: CDR1 SGHRS and CDR2 YFSETQ. The CDR3 spans 18 residues. Trimming stripped 0 bases from V and 3 bases from J, with 19 bases between. CDR3 residues: CASSLGGGLAAYYNEQFF. The DNA for the CDR3 is TGCGCCAGCAGCTTGGGGGGGGGCCTAGCGGCCTACTACAATGAGCAGTTCTTC.

There are a few counts of this clonotype. The J gene is TRBJ2-7, the V gene TRBV20-1; the match to TRBD1 covers 10 bases. J was trimmed by 5 bases and V by 3 bases; bases with no gene match: 16. Germline V gene lookup returns CDR1 DFQATT and CDR2 SNEGSKA (reference sequence). The CDR3 loop spans 17 amino acids. Written as DNA, the CDR3 is TGCAGTGCTAGCGATCGGGACAGGGGTATAGTGGCGGACGAGCAGTACTTC. This gives the protein CSASDRDRGIVADEQYF.

This clonotype was counted between two and nine times. The V gene is TRBV7-2, the J gene TRBJ2-3; D remains unclear. CDR3 length: 13 amino acids. Germline lookup yields CDR1 SGHTA and CDR2 FQGNSA. V gave up 5 bases and J gave up 2 bases, with 8 bases separating them. The CDR3 region has the DNA TGTGCCAGCAGCCCACGACCCACAGATACGCAGTATTTT. Translating gives CASSPRPTDTQYF. The whole variable domain, filled in from reference TRBV7-2 and TRBJ2-3, reads GAGVSQSPSNKVTEKGKDVELRCDPISGHTALYWYRQSLGQGLEFLIYFQGNSAPDKSGLPSDRFSAERTGGSVSTLTIQRTQQEDSAVYLCASSPRPTDTQYFGPGTRLTVL.

This clonotype has ten or more counts. Written as DNA, the CDR3 is TGTGCCAGCAGTTTTATCGGCAGGGAAGAGACCCAGTACTTC. Its protein product is CASSFIGREETQYF. The chain couples TRBV12-3 or TRBV12-4 to TRBJ2-5, with D maybe TRBD1 (5 bases). This CDR3 has 14 amino acids. Trimming removed 3 bases at V and 3 bases at J, with 11 bases between.

This clonotype appeared many times. This chain joins TRBV7-2 and TRBJ2-3; TRBD2 is a possible D gene (7 bases). CDR3 length equals 13 residues. The V gene lost 5 bases and the J gene lost 4 bases, with 10 bases spanning the gap. In germline, CDR1 is SGHTA, CDR2 FQGNSA. The CDR3 sequence: CASSTGGPDTQYF. The CDR3 DNA sequence: TGTGCCAGCAGCACCGGGGGGCCAGATACGCAGTATTTT. Filled out from reference TRBV7-2 and TRBJ2-3, the complete variable domain reads GAGVSQSPSNKVTEKGKDVELRCDPISGHTALYWYRQSLGQGLEFLIYFQGNSAPDKSGLPSDRFSAERTGGSVSTLTIQRTQQEDSAVYLCASSTGGPDTQYFGPGTRLTVL.

CDR3 protein: CASSLGEASYEQYF. The CDR3 nucleotides are TGCGCCAGCAGCTTGGGGGAGGCGTCCTACGAGCAGTACTTC. The rearrangement links TRBV5-1 to TRBJ2-7; tentative D call: TRBD2 (6 bases). Between the trimmed V and J ends, which lost 0 bases and 1 base, there was a span of 8 bases. There are 14 residues in the CDR3. Germline values: CDR1 SGHRS, CDR2 YFSETQ.

In this sample, this clonotype turned up many times. In DNA form, the CDR3 reads TGCGCCAGCAGCCAAGAAAGGGGCGCTGAAGCTTTCTTT. Residues: CASSQERGAEAFF. J is TRBJ1-1 and V is TRBV4-1, with D tentatively TRBD1 (5 bases). The ends were cut back, 0 bases at V and 6 bases at J, with 8 bases in the middle. Germline V lookup: CDR1 MGHRA, CDR2 YSYEKL. There are 13 residues in the CDR3.

This clonotype was counted a few times. The gene calls are TRBV20-1 and TRBJ2-7; TRBD2 matches at 8 bases. Germline V lookup: CDR1 DFQATT, CDR2 SNEGSKA (reference sequence). The J segment lost 2 bases and the V segment lost 5 bases, leaving 14 bases of the junction unmatched. This CDR3 contains 16 residues. The CDR3 reads CSAPLTGVAGPYEQYF. CDR3 bases: TGCAGTGCTCCCCTCACCGGGGTAGCGGGGCCCTACGAGCAGTACTTC.